This T cell receptor (beta chain) was documented in a study of blood T cell repertoires in COVID-19. This clone was seen only a few times. In the original analysis: Estimation of nucleated cell counts was performed using reference gene primer amplification. Only in-frame clones appear in the TCRdb table, and some are missing; sequencing was by immunoSEQ multiplex PCR. Clone size and the V and J calls come from that table; the DNA yielded D and trimming. The sample lists 80,000 to 100,000 clones, about 90% seen once, with roughly 2% in the top ten. The length of the CDR3 is 15 residues. V was shortened by 1 base and J by 4 bases, with 14 bases between the two germline ends. Germline V gene sequence: CDR1 MDHEN, CDR2 SYDVKM.

The material sequenced was peripheral blood. The sequence came from a man aged 50-59 years with COVID-19, enrolled during active disease. The J gene is TRBJ2-7, the V gene TRBV28; TRBD2 might be the D (6 bases). CDR3 DNA: TGTGCCAGCAGTTTATTTGGCCTAGCGAAATACGAGCAGTACTTC. Its translation is CASSLFGLAKYEQYF.